One sample yielded the 10 T cell receptor beta chains listed below, sequenced in a study of Ad26.COV2.S vaccination and SARS-CoV-2 variants. Treatment meaning: around 19 received Ad26.COV2.S at low or high dose, single or two shots; 5 received placebo; per-sample allocation not given. Samples came from day 63 after the first vaccine or placebo injection. Repertoires were generated with immunoSEQ multiplex PCR, while TCRdb's copy carries only in-frame clones and drops some. The table shows hundreds of thousands of clones, with roughly 85% occurring only once. The sample here was peripheral blood, taken in a trial of Ad26.COV2.S vaccine versus placebo. All receptors come from a person aged 18 to 65 who received the Ad26.COV2.S COVID-19 vaccine or a placebo.

The chain combines TRBV5-1 with TRBJ1-5; D unresolved. There are 13 residues in the CDR3. Between the trimmed V and J ends, which lost 2 bases and 2 bases, there was a span of 5 bases. CDR1 and CDR2 from the germline V gene are SGHRS and YFSETQ. CDR3 region: CASSFSGNQPQHF. Written as DNA, the CDR3 is TGCGCCAGCAGCTTTAGCGGCAATCAGCCCCAGCATTTT.

This chain links TRBV3-1 (or the pseudogene TRBV3-2) with TRBJ1-1; D call uncertain. The germline V and J ends were trimmed by 2 bases and 3 bases, with 10 bases remaining between them. The CDR3 runs to 14 residues. Per the germline V gene, CDR1 is LGHDT and CDR2 is YNNKEL (reference sequence). CDR3 DNA: TGTGCCAGCAGCCAACCCGGATGGGACACTGAAGCTTTCTTT. The encoded protein is CASSQPGWDTEAFF.

This clone was seen only once. The chain joins TRBV2 to TRBJ1-5; D is unresolved. The germline V gene encodes CDR1 SNHLY and CDR2 FYNNEI. Trimming removed 4 bases at V and 6 bases at J, with 7 bases between. The CDR3 sequence is 12 residues long. The CDR3 is CASSVTSQPQHF. Written as DNA, the CDR3 is TGTGCCAGCAGTGTCACGTCTCAGCCCCAGCATTTT.

This chain uses TRBV5-4 with TRBJ2-4; D is perhaps TRBD1 or TRBD2 (5 bases each). Germline values: CDR1 SGHNT, CDR2 YYREEE (reference sequence). Trimming left V 0 bases short and J 0 bases short, with 10 bases between. The CDR3 is 16 residues long. The DNA for the CDR3 is TGTGCCAGCAGCTTGGGGGACCGCATAGCCAAAAACATTCAGTACTTC. Amino acids: CASSLGDRIAKNIQYF.

The chain has TRBV3-1 (or the pseudogene TRBV3-2) and TRBJ2-7; 7 nucleotides align to TRBD1. V lost 0 bases to trimming and J lost 5 bases; unmatched junction nucleotides: 4. The CDR3 has 14 amino acids. Germline V gene data show CDR1 as LGHDT and CDR2 as YNNKEL (reference sequence). For the CDR3, the DNA is TGTGCCAGCAGCCAAGATACAGGGGTCCACGAGCAGTACTTC. Amino acids: CASSQDTGVHEQYF.

A word on this clone: The same CDR3 also results from other DNA sequences found in this sample. The chain uses TRBV7-6 and TRBJ1-3, with unresolved D. Germline values: CDR1 SGHVS, CDR2 FNYEAQ. The CDR3 has 14 amino acids. The V gene lost 0 bases and the J gene lost 0 bases, with 3 bases spanning the gap. CDR3 in amino acids: CASSLAVSGNTIYF. The CDR3 DNA reads TGTGCCAGCAGCTTAGCAGTCTCTGGAAACACCATATATTTT.

This chain joins TRBV11-2 and TRBJ2-2; 14 nucleotides line up with TRBD2. Germline V gives CDR1 SGHAT, CDR2 FQNNGV. This CDR3 has 17 residues. J was trimmed by 4 bases and V by 5 bases; bases with no gene match: 6. The CDR3 sequence is CASSGTSGSLPTGELFF. For the CDR3, the DNA is TGTGCCAGCAGCGGGACTAGCGGGAGTTTACCCACCGGGGAGCTGTTTTTT.

V and J are TRBV5-4 and TRBJ2-1; D remains ambiguous. The ends were cut back, 4 bases at V and 8 bases at J, with 13 bases in the middle. Germline loops: CDR1 SGHNT, CDR2 YYREEE (reference sequence). The length of the CDR3 is 13 residues. The chain's CDR3 is CASSNARRDEQFF. In nucleotides, the CDR3 is TGTGCCAGCAGCAACGCCCGAAGGGATGAGCAGTTCTTC.

V is TRBV6-5 and J is TRBJ1-1, with D possibly being TRBD1 (5 bases). CDR3 length: 13 amino acids. Trimming left V 6 bases short and J 2 bases short, with 10 bases between. CDR1 and CDR2 (germline): MNHEY, SVGAGI. The chain's CDR3 is CASRSTGNTEAFF. DNA for the CDR3: TGTGCCAGCAGGAGTACAGGTAACACTGAAGCTTTCTTT.

This chain uses TRBV11-2 with TRBJ2-7; 11 bases agree with TRBD1. The junction had 5 bases not matched to a gene; V was cut back by 4 bases and J by 6 bases. This CDR3 is 14 amino acids long. CDR1 is SGHAT and CDR2 is FQNNGV in the germline V gene. CDR3 bases: TGTGCCAGCAGCTGGGGACAGGGGGTAGGCGAGCAGTACTTC. Translated, it gives CASSWGQGVGEQYF.